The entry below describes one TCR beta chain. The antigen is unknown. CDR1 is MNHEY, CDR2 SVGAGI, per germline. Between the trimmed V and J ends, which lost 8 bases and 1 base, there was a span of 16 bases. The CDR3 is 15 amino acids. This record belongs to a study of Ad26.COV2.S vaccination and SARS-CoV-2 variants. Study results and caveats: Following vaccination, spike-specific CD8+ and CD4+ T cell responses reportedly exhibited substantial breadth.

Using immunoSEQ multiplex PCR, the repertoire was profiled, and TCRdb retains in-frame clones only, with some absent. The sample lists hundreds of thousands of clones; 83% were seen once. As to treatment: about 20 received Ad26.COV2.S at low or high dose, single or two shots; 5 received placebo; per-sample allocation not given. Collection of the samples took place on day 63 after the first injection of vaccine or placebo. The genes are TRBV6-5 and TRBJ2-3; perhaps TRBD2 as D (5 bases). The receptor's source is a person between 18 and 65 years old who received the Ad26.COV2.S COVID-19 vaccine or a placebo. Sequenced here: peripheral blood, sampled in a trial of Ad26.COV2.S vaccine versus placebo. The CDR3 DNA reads TGTGCCAGCCGGGGAGCGATTATTCGCACAGATACGCAGTATTTT. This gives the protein CASRGAIIRTDTQYF.